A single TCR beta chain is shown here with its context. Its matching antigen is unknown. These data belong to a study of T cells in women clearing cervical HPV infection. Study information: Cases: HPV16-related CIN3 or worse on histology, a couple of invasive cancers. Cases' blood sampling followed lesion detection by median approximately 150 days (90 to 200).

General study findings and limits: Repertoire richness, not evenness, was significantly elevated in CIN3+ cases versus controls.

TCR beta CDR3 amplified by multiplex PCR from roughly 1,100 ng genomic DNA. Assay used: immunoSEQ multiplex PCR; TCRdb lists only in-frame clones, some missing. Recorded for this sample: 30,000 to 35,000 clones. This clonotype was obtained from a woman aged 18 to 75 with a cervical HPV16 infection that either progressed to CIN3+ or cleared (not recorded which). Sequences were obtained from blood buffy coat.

Partial CDR3 DNA: TGCAGTGCTAACGACAGGGTGGGTGAAAAA. It encodes CSANDRVGEK. The CDR3 in full is CSANDRVGEKLFF. The chain joins TRBV20-1 to TRBJ1-4, with 7 bases lining up with TRBD1. The sequence runs out 3 residues before the end of the CDR3; the remainder is reconstructed from the germline J gene. The length of the CDR3 is 13 residues. In germline, CDR1 is DFQATT, CDR2 SNEGSKA (reference sequence). Trimming took 4 bases from V and 7 from J; bases not matched to a gene: 6.